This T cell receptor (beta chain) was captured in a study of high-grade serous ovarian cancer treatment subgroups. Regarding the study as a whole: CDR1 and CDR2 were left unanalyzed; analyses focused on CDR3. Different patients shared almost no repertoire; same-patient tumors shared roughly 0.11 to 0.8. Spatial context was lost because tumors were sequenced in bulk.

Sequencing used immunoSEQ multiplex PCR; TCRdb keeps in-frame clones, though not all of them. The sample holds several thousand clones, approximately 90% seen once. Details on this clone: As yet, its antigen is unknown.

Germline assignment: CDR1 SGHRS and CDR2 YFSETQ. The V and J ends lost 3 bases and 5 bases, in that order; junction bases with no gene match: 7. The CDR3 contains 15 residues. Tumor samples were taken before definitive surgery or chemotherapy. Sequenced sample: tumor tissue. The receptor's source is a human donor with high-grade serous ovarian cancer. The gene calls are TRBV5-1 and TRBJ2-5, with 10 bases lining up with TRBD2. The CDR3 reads CASSWERGGLETQYF. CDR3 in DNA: TGCGCCAGCAGCTGGGAGCGGGGGGGCCTTGAGACCCAGTACTTC. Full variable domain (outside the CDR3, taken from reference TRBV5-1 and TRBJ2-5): KAGVTQTPRYLIKTRGQQVTLSCSPISGHRSVSWYQQTPGQGLQFLFEYFSETQRNKGNFPGRFSGRQFSNSRSEMNVSTLELGDSALYLCASSWERGGLETQYFGPGTRLLVL.